The rows below give T cell receptor beta chains drawn from one sample of a study of blood T cells in healthy people across ages. TCRdb fed the 5' RACE reads into MiXCR, producing one record per CDR3 protein. Found here are 540,000 or so distinct CDR3 sequences, 24% of them singletons; the top ten hold just over 8.5%. The same specimen was also included in a second study, on T cells of mothers and their children.

Sequencing was done on a sample of blood. These receptors were obtained from a boy younger than 18 in good health. CDR3s include the opening cysteine and the closing phenylalanine or tryptophan. The D gene is left open where the match is weak. Clone sizes are given selectively: once, few, many, or a class where the clone is expanded.

CDR3aa: CASSQRTSGETQYF
CDR3nt: TGTGCCAGCAGTCAACGGACTAGCGGGGAGACCCAGTACTTC
j_gene: TRBJ2-5
d_gene: TRBD2
abundance: few
v_gene: TRBV7-3

CDR3aa: CASSLSGGGGTEAFF
CDR3nt: TGTGCCAGCAGTTTATCGGGGGGAGGTGGCACTGAAGCTTTCTTT
j_gene: TRBJ1-1
d_gene: NA
abundance: NA
v_gene: TRBV27

CDR3aa: CASSLSSGLGEAFF
CDR3nt: TGTGCCAGCAGCTTAAGCTCAGGGCTGGGTGAAGCTTTCTTT
j_gene: TRBJ1-1
d_gene: NA
abundance: NA
v_gene: TRBV7-9

CDR3aa: CASSSRKQGMYGYTF
CDR3nt: TGTGCCAGCAGCTCCCGAAAACAGGGAATGTATGGCTACACCTTC
j_gene: TRBJ1-2
d_gene: NA
abundance: NA
v_gene: TRBV7-2

CDR3aa: CASSLSPSGTGDTQYF
CDR3nt: TGTGCCAGCAGTTTATCGCCCAGCGGGACTGGAGATACGCAGTATTTT
j_gene: TRBJ2-3
d_gene: TRBD2
abundance: NA
v_gene: TRBV27

CDR3aa: CASSTMGQGTSPLHF
CDR3nt: TGTGCCAGCAGCACAATGGGACAGGGCACTTCACCCCTCCATTTT
j_gene: TRBJ1-6
d_gene: TRBD1
abundance: NA
v_gene: TRBV7-2

CDR3aa: CASSLANAGGEETQYF
CDR3nt: TGTGCCAGCAGCTTGGCCAATGCGGGAGGCGAAGAGACCCAGTACTTC
j_gene: TRBJ2-5
d_gene: TRBD2
abundance: NA
v_gene: TRBV5-6

CDR3aa: CASSLWGGNSGNTIYF
CDR3nt: TGTGCCAGCAGCTTATGGGGCGGCAACTCTGGAAACACCATATATTTT
j_gene: TRBJ1-3
d_gene: NA
abundance: NA
v_gene: TRBV7-2

CDR3aa: CSARDPASGRVSTDTQYF
CDR3nt: TGCAGTGCTAGAGATCCGGCTAGCGGGAGGGTTAGCACAGATACGCAGTATTTT
j_gene: TRBJ2-3
d_gene: TRBD2
abundance: NA
v_gene: TRBV20-1

CDR3aa: CASSPGTLVVF
CDR3nt: TGTGCCAGCAGCCCCGGGACTTTAGTCGTTTTT
j_gene: TRBJ1-1
d_gene: NA
abundance: NA
v_gene: TRBV5-6

CDR3aa: CSAIDRVPAGTEAFF
CDR3nt: TGCAGTGCTATCGACAGGGTCCCAGCGGGGACTGAAGCTTTCTTT
j_gene: TRBJ1-1
d_gene: TRBD1
abundance: NA
v_gene: TRBV20-1

CDR3aa: CSVKTGPGGEQYF
CDR3nt: TGCAGCGTTAAAACAGGGCCGGGGGGCGAGCAGTACTTC
j_gene: TRBJ2-7
d_gene: NA
abundance: NA
v_gene: TRBV29-1

CDR3aa: CASSRSGDGQNIQYF
CDR3nt: TGTGCCAGCAGTCGCAGCGGGGATGGGCAAAACATTCAGTACTTC
j_gene: TRBJ2-4
d_gene: TRBD2
abundance: few
v_gene: TRBV6-6

CDR3aa: CSALGDRGNYGYTF
CDR3nt: TGCAGCGCCCTTGGGGACAGGGGCAACTATGGCTACACCTTC
j_gene: TRBJ1-2
d_gene: TRBD1
abundance: NA
v_gene: TRBV29-1

CDR3aa: CASSQDGTNSYNEQFF
CDR3nt: TGCGCCAGCAGCCAAGACGGGACCAACTCCTACAATGAGCAGTTCTTC
j_gene: TRBJ2-1
d_gene: NA
abundance: NA
v_gene: TRBV4-3

CDR3aa: CASSSPSGGLYYNEQFF
CDR3nt: TGTGCCAGCAGTTCCCCCTCGGGGGGGCTTTACTACAATGAGCAGTTCTTC
j_gene: TRBJ2-1
d_gene: TRBD2
abundance: NA
v_gene: TRBV28

CDR3aa: CASSLYGGGNTEAFF
CDR3nt: TGTGCCAGCAGCTTATACGGGGGCGGAAACACTGAAGCTTTCTTT
j_gene: TRBJ1-1
d_gene: NA
abundance: many
v_gene: TRBV7-9

CDR3aa: CASSYSLWDTEQYF
CDR3nt: TGTGCCAGCAGTTACTCGCTTTGGGACACCGAGCAGTACTTC
j_gene: TRBJ2-7
d_gene: NA
abundance: NA
v_gene: TRBV6-6

CDR3aa: CSARKDRVRDRETQYF
CDR3nt: TGCAGTGCTAGAAAAGACAGGGTTCGGGACCGAGAGACCCAGTACTTC
j_gene: TRBJ2-5
d_gene: TRBD1
abundance: NA
v_gene: TRBV20-1

CDR3aa: CASSQGLAGIEQFF
CDR3nt: TGTGCCAGCAGCCAGGGACTAGCGGGAATTGAGCAGTTCTTC
j_gene: TRBJ2-1
d_gene: TRBD2
abundance: NA
v_gene: TRBV3-1

CDR3aa: CASSSTGGAYNEQFF
CDR3nt: TGTGCCAGCAGTTCTACGGGCGGCGCCTACAATGAGCAGTTCTTC
j_gene: TRBJ2-1
d_gene: NA
abundance: few
v_gene: TRBV6-2/TRBV6-3

CDR3aa: CASSYSLAGLYNEQFF
CDR3nt: TGTGCCAGCAGTTACTCCCTAGCGGGGCTCTACAATGAGCAGTTCTTC
j_gene: TRBJ2-1
d_gene: TRBD2
abundance: NA
v_gene: TRBV6-2/TRBV6-3

CDR3aa: CASSYSSGVGTEAFF
CDR3nt: TGTGCCAGCAGTTACTCGTCCGGGGTCGGGACTGAAGCTTTCTTT
j_gene: TRBJ1-1
d_gene: NA
abundance: few
v_gene: TRBV6-5

CDR3aa: CASRNTGGYGYTF
CDR3nt: TGTGCCAGCAGGAATACAGGGGGCTATGGCTACACCTTC
j_gene: TRBJ1-2
d_gene: TRBD1
abundance: few
v_gene: TRBV12-3/TRBV12-4

CDR3aa: CASSRTGGTDTQYF
CDR3nt: TGTGCCAGCAGCCGCACAGGGGGCACAGATACGCAGTATTTT
j_gene: TRBJ2-3
d_gene: TRBD1
abundance: NA
v_gene: TRBV6-6

CDR3aa: CASSSPTTGTQYF
CDR3nt: TGTGCCAGCAGTTCCCCCACGACAGGGACCCAGTACTTC
j_gene: TRBJ2-5
d_gene: NA
abundance: NA
v_gene: TRBV6-5

CDR3aa: CASSQADRGYGYTF
CDR3nt: TGCGCCAGCAGCCAGGCGGACAGAGGCTATGGCTACACCTTC
j_gene: TRBJ1-2
d_gene: NA
abundance: few
v_gene: TRBV4-1

CDR3aa: CASSLAKVLAGGSDTQYF
CDR3nt: TGCGCCAGCAGCTTGGCCAAGGTACTAGCGGGAGGATCAGATACGCAGTATTTT
j_gene: TRBJ2-3
d_gene: TRBD2
abundance: NA
v_gene: TRBV5-1

CDR3aa: CASRVTGWEKLFF
CDR3nt: TGTGCCAGCAGGGTGACAGGGTGGGAAAAACTGTTTTTT
j_gene: TRBJ1-4
d_gene: TRBD1
abundance: few
v_gene: TRBV28

CDR3aa: CASSLQGLAGAETQYF
CDR3nt: TGTGCCAGCAGTTTACAAGGACTAGCGGGGGCCGAGACCCAGTACTTC
j_gene: TRBJ2-5
d_gene: TRBD2
abundance: few
v_gene: TRBV7-2

CDR3aa: CASSFDTDSYEQYF
CDR3nt: TGTGCCAGCAGCTTTGACACAGACTCTTACGAGCAGTACTTC
j_gene: TRBJ2-7
d_gene: NA
abundance: few
v_gene: TRBV11-2

CDR3aa: CASSLYPETQYF
CDR3nt: TGCGCCAGCAGCTTGTATCCGGAGACCCAGTACTTC
j_gene: TRBJ2-5
d_gene: NA
abundance: many
v_gene: TRBV5-1

CDR3aa: CASSLEPPGGAMDNEQFF
CDR3nt: TGTGCCAGCAGCTTAGAGCCCCCAGGGGGCGCGATGGACAATGAGCAGTTCTTC
j_gene: TRBJ2-1
d_gene: TRBD1
abundance: NA
v_gene: TRBV7-3

CDR3aa: CASSWGDGYTF
CDR3nt: TGTGCCAGCAGTTGGGGGGATGGCTACACCTTC
j_gene: TRBJ1-2
d_gene: NA
abundance: many
v_gene: TRBV28

CDR3aa: CSARDALAGGPNEQFF
CDR3nt: TGCAGTGCTAGAGACGCGCTAGCGGGAGGGCCAAATGAGCAGTTCTTC
j_gene: TRBJ2-1
d_gene: TRBD2
abundance: NA
v_gene: TRBV20-1

CDR3aa: CASSLHGQGGGNEQFF
CDR3nt: TGTGCCAGCAGTTTACATGGGCAGGGGGGAGGCAATGAGCAGTTCTTC
j_gene: TRBJ2-1
d_gene: NA
abundance: few
v_gene: TRBV27

CDR3aa: CASSSQTIDNEQYF
CDR3nt: TGTGCCAGCAGCTCCCAAACTATTGACAACGAGCAGTACTTC
j_gene: TRBJ2-7
d_gene: NA
abundance: NA
v_gene: TRBV7-3

CDR3aa: CSASLSDYGYTF
CDR3nt: TGCAGTGCTAGTCTTTCCGACTATGGCTACACCTTC
j_gene: TRBJ1-2
d_gene: NA
abundance: once
v_gene: TRBV20-1

CDR3aa: CASSLEEGYSPLHF
CDR3nt: TGTGCCAGCAGTTTGGAAGAGGGATATTCACCCCTCCACTTT
j_gene: TRBJ1-6
d_gene: NA
abundance: few
v_gene: TRBV2

CDR3aa: CANSSGQSGSTLHF
CDR3nt: TGCGCCAACAGCTCGGGACAGTCCGGCAGTACCCTCCACTTT
j_gene: TRBJ1-6
d_gene: TRBD1
abundance: NA
v_gene: TRBV5-1

CDR3aa: CASSPSRYEQYF
CDR3nt: TGTGCCAGCAGCCCCTCCCGGTACGAGCAGTACTTC
j_gene: TRBJ2-7
d_gene: NA
abundance: few
v_gene: TRBV7-8

CDR3aa: CASTKSGPQETQYF
CDR3nt: TGTGCCAGCACCAAATCAGGGCCCCAAGAGACCCAGTACTTC
j_gene: TRBJ2-5
d_gene: NA
abundance: NA
v_gene: TRBV11-1

CDR3aa: CASSSRGRNNEQFF
CDR3nt: TGTGCCAGCAGTTCGAGGGGACGAAACAATGAGCAGTTCTTC
j_gene: TRBJ2-1
d_gene: NA
abundance: NA
v_gene: TRBV27

CDR3aa: CATSDLGSQETQYF
CDR3nt: TGTGCCACCAGTGATTTAGGGAGCCAAGAGACCCAGTACTTC
j_gene: TRBJ2-5
d_gene: NA
abundance: NA
v_gene: TRBV24-1

CDR3aa: CASSPDRDANYGYTF
CDR3nt: TGTGCCAGCAGCCCCGACAGGGACGCTAACTATGGCTACACCTTC
j_gene: TRBJ1-2
d_gene: TRBD1
abundance: once
v_gene: TRBV6-6

CDR3aa: CASSFGSGKLFF
CDR3nt: TGTGCCAGCAGCTTCGGGAGCGGAAAACTGTTTTTT
j_gene: TRBJ1-4
d_gene: NA
abundance: many
v_gene: TRBV7-9

CDR3aa: CASRPTGNTGELLF
CDR3nt: TGTGCCAGCAGACCGACAGGGAACACCGGGGAGCTGCTTTTT
j_gene: TRBJ2-2
d_gene: TRBD1
abundance: NA
v_gene: TRBV7-9